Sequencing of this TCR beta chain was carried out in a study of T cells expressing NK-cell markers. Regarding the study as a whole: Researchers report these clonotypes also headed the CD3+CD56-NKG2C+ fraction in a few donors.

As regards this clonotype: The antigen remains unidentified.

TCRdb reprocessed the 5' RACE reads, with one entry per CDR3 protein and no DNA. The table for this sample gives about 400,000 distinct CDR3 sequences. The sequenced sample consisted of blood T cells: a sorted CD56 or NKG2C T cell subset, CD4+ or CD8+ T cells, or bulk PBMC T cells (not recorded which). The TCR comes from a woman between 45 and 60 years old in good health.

The CDR3 sequence is CATSRVIGRENQPQHF. The V call is TRBV15, the J call TRBJ1-5. CDR1 and CDR2 from the germline V gene are LNHNV and YYDKDF (reference sequence). This CDR3 is built from 16 residues.